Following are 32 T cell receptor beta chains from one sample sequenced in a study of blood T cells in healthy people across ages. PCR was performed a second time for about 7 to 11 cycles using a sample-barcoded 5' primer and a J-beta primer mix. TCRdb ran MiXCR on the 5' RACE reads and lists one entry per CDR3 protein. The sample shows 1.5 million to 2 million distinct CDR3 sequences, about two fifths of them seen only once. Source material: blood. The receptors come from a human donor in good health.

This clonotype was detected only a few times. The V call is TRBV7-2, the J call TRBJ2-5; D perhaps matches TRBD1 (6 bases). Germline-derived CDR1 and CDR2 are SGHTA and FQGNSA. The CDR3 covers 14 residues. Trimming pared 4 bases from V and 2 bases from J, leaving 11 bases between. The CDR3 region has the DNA TGTGCCAGCAGCTACCAGACAGGACAAGAGACCCAGTACTTC. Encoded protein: CASSYQTGQETQYF.

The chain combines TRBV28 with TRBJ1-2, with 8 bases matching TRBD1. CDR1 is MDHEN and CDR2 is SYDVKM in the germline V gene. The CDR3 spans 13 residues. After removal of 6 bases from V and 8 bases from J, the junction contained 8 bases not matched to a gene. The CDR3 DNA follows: TGTGCCAGCAGGAGTCCAGGGGGCGAGGGCTACACCTTC. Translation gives CASRSPGGEGYTF.

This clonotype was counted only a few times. DNA for the CDR3: TGCAGCGTGGGAAGGGGGCGGGGAGCCTACGAGCAGTACTTC. Translating it yields CSVGRGRGAYEQYF. The gene calls are TRBV29-1 and TRBJ2-7; a possible D gene is TRBD1 (7 bases). Germline V lookup: CDR1 SQVTM, CDR2 ANQGSEA. Trimming pared 6 bases from V and 2 bases from J, leaving 17 bases between. The CDR3 spans 14 residues.

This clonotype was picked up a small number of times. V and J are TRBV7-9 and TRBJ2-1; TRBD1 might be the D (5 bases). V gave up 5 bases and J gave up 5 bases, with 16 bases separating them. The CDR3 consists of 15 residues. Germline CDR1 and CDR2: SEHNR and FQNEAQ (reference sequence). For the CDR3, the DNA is TGTGCCAGCAGCCCCCAGGGCTCCGGTAACAATGAGCAGTTCTTC. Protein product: CASSPQGSGNNEQFF.

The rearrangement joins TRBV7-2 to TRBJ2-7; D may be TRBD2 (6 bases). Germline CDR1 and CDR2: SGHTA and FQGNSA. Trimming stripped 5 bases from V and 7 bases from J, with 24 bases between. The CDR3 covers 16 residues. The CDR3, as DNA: TGTGCCAGCAGCCCCCGGCGGGCGGGGTCGGGCGATGAGCAGTACTTC. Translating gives CASSPRRAGSGDEQYF.

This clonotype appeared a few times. The CDR3 loop is CASSFGHPTGQTQYF. CDR3 coding DNA: TGTGCCAGCAGTTTCGGACACCCGACCGGTCAGACCCAGTACTTC. This chain uses TRBV12-3 or TRBV12-4 with TRBJ2-5, with D tentatively TRBD1 (5 bases). CDR3 length equals 15 residues. V gave up 3 bases and J gave up 6 bases, with 17 bases separating them.

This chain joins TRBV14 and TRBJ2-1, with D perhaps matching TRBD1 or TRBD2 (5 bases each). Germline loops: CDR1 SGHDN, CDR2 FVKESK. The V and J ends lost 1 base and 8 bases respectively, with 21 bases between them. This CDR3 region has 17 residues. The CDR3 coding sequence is TGTGCCAGCAGCCAAGGCACCGGCCCCGGTTGGGACCATGAGCAGTTCTTC. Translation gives CASSQGTGPGWDHEQFF.

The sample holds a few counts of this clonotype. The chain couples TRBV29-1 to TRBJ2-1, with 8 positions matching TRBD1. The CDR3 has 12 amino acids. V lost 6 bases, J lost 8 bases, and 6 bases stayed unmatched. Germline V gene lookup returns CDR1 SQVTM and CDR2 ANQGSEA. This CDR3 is CSVRTGLYEQFF. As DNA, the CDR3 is TGCAGCGTAAGGACAGGGCTTTATGAGCAGTTCTTC.

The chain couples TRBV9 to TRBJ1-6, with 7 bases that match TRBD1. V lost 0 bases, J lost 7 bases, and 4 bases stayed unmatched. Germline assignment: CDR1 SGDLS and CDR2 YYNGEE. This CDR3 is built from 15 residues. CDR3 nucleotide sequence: TGTGCCAGCAGCGTAGGGGGGACAGCCAATTCACCCCTCCACTTT. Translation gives CASSVGGTANSPLHF.

The CDR3 region is CASSGGPSNGYTF. The CDR3 region has the DNA TGTGCCAGCAGCGGAGGACCTTCGAATGGCTACACCTTC. The chain combines TRBV5-6 with TRBJ1-2; D is ambiguous. Germline lookup yields CDR1 SGHDT and CDR2 YYEEEE. V was shortened by 4 bases and J by 6 bases, with 13 bases between the two germline ends. The CDR3 runs to 13 residues.

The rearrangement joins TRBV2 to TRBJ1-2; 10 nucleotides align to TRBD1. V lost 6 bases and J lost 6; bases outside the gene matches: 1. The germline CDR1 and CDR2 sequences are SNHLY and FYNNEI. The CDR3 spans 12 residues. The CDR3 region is CASRGTGDGYTF. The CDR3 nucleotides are TGTGCCAGCAGAGGGACAGGGGATGGCTACACCTTC.

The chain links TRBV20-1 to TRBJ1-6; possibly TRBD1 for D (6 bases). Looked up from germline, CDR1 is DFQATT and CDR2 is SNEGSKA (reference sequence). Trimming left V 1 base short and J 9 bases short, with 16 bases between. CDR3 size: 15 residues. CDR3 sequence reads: CSARAAGDGGSPLHF. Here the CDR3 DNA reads TGCAGTGCTAGAGCAGCAGGGGACGGGGGTTCACCCCTCCACTTT.

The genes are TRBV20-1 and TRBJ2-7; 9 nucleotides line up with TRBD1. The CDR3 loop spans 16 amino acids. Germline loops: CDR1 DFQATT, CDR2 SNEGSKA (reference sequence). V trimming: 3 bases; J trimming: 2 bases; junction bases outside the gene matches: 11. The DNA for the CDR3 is TGCAGTGCTAGTCAGAGGGACAGGGTGAAGCCCTACGAGCAGTACTTC. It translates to CSASQRDRVKPYEQYF.

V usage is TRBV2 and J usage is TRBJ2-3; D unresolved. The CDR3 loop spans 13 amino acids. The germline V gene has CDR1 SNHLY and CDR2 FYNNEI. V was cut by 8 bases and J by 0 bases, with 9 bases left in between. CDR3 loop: CASAPLSTDTQYF. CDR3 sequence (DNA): TGTGCCAGCGCACCCCTTAGCACAGATACGCAGTATTTT.

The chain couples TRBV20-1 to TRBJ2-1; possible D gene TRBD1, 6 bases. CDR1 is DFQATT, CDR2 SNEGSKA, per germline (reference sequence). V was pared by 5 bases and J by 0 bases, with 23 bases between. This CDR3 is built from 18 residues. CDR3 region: CSAPYGGSVLSSYNEQFF. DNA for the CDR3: TGCAGTGCTCCGTATGGGGGCTCAGTCCTAAGCTCCTACAATGAGCAGTTCTTC.

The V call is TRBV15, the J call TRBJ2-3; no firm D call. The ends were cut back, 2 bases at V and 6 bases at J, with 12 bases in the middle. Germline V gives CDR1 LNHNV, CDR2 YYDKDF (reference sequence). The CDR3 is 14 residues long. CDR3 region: CATSRQEPPDTQYF. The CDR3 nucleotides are TGTGCCACCAGCAGACAGGAACCCCCGGATACGCAGTATTTT.

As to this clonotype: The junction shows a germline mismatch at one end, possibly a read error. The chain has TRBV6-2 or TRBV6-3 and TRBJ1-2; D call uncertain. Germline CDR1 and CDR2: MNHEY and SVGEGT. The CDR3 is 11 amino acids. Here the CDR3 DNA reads TGTGCCAGCAGGCGAAGGGATGGCTGCACCTTC. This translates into CASRRRDGCTF.

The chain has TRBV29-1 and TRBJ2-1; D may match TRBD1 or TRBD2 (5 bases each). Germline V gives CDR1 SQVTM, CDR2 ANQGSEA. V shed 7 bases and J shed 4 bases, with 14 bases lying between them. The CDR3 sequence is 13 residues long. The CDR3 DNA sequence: TGCAGCGCCTCCGGGACCCTGTACAATGAGCAGTTCTTC. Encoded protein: CSASGTLYNEQFF.

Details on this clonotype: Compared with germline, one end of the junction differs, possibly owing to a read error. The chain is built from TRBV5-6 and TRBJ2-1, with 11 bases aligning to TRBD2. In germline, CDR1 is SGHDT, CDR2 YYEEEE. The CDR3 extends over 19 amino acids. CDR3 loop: CASSLLAGALTLSYNEQFF. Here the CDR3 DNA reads TGTGCCAGCAGCTTACTAGCGGGGGCCTTAACCCTCTCCTACAACGAGCAGTTCTTC.

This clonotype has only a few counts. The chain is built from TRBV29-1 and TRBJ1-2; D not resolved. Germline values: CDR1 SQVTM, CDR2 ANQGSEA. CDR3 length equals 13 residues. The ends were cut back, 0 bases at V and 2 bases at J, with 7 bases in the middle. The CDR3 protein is CSVEERENYGYTF. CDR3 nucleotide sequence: TGCAGCGTTGAAGAACGGGAGAACTATGGCTACACCTTC.

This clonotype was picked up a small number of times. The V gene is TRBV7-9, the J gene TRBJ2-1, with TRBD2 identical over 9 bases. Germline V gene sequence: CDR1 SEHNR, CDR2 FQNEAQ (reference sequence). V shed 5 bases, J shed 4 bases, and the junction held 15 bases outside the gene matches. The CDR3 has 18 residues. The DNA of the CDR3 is TGTGCCAGCAGCCCCCGGCGGGGGGGAGGAGGGTGGTACAATGAGCAGTTCTTC. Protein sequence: CASSPRRGGGGWYNEQFF.

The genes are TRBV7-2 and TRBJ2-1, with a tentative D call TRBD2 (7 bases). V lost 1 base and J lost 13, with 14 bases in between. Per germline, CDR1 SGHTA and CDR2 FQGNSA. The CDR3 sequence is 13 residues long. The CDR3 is CASSLGGGDFQFF. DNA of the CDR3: TGTGCCAGCAGCTTAGGAGGGGGGGACTTTCAGTTCTTC.

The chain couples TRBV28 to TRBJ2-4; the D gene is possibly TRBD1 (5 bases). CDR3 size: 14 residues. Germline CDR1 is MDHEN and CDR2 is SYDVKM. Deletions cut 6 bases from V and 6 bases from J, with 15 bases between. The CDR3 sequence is CASSLQGESNIQYF. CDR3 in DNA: TGTGCCAGCAGCCTCCAAGGGGAATCAAACATTCAGTACTTC.

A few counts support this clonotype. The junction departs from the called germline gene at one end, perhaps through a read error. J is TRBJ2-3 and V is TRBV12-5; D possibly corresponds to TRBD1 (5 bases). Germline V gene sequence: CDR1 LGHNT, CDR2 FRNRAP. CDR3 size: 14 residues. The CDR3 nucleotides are TGTGCTAGTGGTCAAGACAGTTTCACAGATACACAGTATTTT. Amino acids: CASGQDSFTDTQYF.

CDR3 in amino acids: CASSLVGGTPYEQYF. The CDR3 region has the DNA TGTGCCAGCAGCTTAGTAGGAGGAACCCCCTACGAGCAGTACTTC. This rearrangement joins TRBV7-2 to TRBJ2-7, with D tentatively TRBD2 (5 bases). Looked up from germline, CDR1 is SGHTA and CDR2 is FQGNSA. V was clipped by 1 base and J by 2 bases, with 12 bases between them. The CDR3 contains 15 residues.

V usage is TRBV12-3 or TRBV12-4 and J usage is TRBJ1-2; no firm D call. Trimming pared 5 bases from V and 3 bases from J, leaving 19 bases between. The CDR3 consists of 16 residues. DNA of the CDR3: TGTGCCAGCAGTCCCGACCGGGCCGGGAATCACTATGGCTACACCTTC. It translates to CASSPDRAGNHYGYTF.

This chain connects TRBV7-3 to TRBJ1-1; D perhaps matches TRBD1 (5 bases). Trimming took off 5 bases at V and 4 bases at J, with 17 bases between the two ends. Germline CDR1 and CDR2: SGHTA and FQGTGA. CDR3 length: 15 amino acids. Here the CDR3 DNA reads TGTGCCAGCAGCCCCGGTCGAGGGGCGGGCACTGAAGCTTTCTTT. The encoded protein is CASSPGRGAGTEAFF.

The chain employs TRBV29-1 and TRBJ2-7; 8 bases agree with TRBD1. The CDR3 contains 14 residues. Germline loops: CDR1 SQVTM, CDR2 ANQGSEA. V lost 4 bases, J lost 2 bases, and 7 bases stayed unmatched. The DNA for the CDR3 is TGCAGCGTTGGTCCCCAGGGGGCGACCTACGAGCAGTACTTC. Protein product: CSVGPQGATYEQYF.

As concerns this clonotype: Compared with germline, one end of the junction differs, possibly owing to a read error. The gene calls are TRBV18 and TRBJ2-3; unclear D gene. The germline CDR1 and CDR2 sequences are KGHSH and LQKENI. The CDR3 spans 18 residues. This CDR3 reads CASSPLGTAYPSPDTRYF. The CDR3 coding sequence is TGTGCCAGCTCACCATTAGGAACGGCCTATCCTTCCCCGGATACGCGGTATTTT.

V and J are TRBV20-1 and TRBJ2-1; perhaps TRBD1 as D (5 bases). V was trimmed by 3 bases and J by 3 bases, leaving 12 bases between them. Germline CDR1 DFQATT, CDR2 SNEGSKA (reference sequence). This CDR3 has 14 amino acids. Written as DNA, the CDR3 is TGCAGTGCTAGCCCCAGGGCGTACTACAATGAGCAGTTCTTC. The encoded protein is CSASPRAYYNEQFF.

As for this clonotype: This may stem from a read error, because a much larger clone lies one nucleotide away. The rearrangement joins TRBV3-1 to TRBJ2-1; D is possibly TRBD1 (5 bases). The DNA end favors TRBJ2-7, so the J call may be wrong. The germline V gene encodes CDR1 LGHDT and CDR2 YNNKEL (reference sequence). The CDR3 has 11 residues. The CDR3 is CASSQEDKQYF. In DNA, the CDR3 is TGTGCCAGCAGCCAAGAGGACAAGCAGTACTTC.

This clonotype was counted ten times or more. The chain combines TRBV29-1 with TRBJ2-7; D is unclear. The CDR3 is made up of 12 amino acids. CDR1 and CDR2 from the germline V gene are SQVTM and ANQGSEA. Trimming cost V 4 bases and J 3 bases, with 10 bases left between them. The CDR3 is CSVVGQRYEQYF. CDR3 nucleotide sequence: TGCAGCGTTGTAGGTCAGCGCTACGAGCAGTACTTC.